Below are 22 T cell receptor beta chains sequenced from a single sample in a study of T cell responses to AZD1222 COVID-19 vaccine. TCRdb keeps only in-frame clones here, not all; method: immunoSEQ multiplex PCR. Of roughly 97,000 clones in the sample, about 89% were seen once. Here the sequenced sample was peripheral blood, taken on day 0 of AZD1222 vaccination. The receptors were gathered from an adult in good health.

There are a few counts of this clone. V is TRBV9 and J is TRBJ2-1; possibly TRBD1 or TRBD2 for D (5 bases each). V lost 0 bases and J lost 9, with 16 bases in between. The CDR3 runs 15 residues. Germline V CDR1 and CDR2: SGDLS, YYNGEE. CDR3 residues: CASSVAGSGGSEQFF. CDR3 nucleotide sequence: TGTGCCAGCAGCGTAGCGGGTAGTGGGGGTAGTGAGCAGTTCTTC.

This clone has only one observation. This sequence joins TRBV19 and TRBJ2-3; D assignment may be TRBD1 or TRBD2 (5 bases each). The CDR3 extends over 17 amino acids. Germline V lookup: CDR1 LNHDA, CDR2 SQIVND (reference sequence). Trimming stripped 2 bases from V and 10 bases from J, with 25 bases between. The CDR3 sequence is CASSITSGDRVRNSQYF. The CDR3 nucleotides read TGTGCCAGTAGTATAACTAGTGGGGACCGAGTCAGGAACTCGCAGTATTTT.

The chain is built from TRBV6-4 and TRBJ1-5; D remains unclear. Trimming shortened V by 5 bases and J by 4 bases, and 9 bases separated the two germline ends. In germline, CDR1 is MRHNA, CDR2 SNTAGT. This CDR3 is 13 amino acids long. The CDR3 here is CASSPYLNQPQHF. CDR3 nucleotide sequence: TGTGCCAGCAGTCCATACTTAAATCAGCCCCAGCATTTT.

The gene calls are TRBV7-3 and TRBJ1-6; D gene uncertain. V lost 0 bases and J 8 bases, leaving 8 bases between the germline ends. This CDR3 is 14 amino acids long. Germline V gene sequence: CDR1 SGHTA, CDR2 FQGTGA. CDR3 bases: TGTGCCAGCAGCTTAACGTTTAGGGATTCACCCCTCCACTTT. Amino acid sequence: CASSLTFRDSPLHF.

This sequence joins TRBV5-1 and TRBJ2-4; TRBD1 is a possible D gene (6 bases). CDR1 is SGHRS and CDR2 is YFSETQ in the germline V gene. The CDR3 sequence is 14 residues long. V shed 4 bases and J shed 3 bases, with 11 bases lying between them. CDR3 in DNA: TGCGCCAGCAGCCGGGCGGACAGCAAAAACATTCAGTACTTC. Its translation is CASSRADSKNIQYF.

The chain is built from TRBV5-1 and TRBJ1-5; D is possibly TRBD1 (6 bases). Germline CDR1 is SGHRS and CDR2 is YFSETQ. V was cut by 3 bases and J by 0 bases, with 16 bases left in between. The CDR3 is made up of 17 amino acids. CDR3 loop: CASSCFRQVYSNQPQHF. In DNA, the CDR3 is TGCGCCAGCAGCTGTTTTCGACAGGTTTATAGCAATCAGCCCCAGCATTTT. Variable domain in full (rest from reference TRBV5-1 and TRBJ1-5): KAGVTQTPRYLIKTRGQQVTLSCSPISGHRSVSWYQQTPGQGLQFLFEYFSETQRNKGNFPGRFSGRQFSNSRSEMNVSTLELGDSALYLCASSCFRQVYSNQPQHFGDGTRLSIL.

V usage is TRBV7-3 and J usage is TRBJ1-1; possible D gene TRBD1, 5 bases. CDR1 and CDR2 from the germline V gene are SGHTA and FQGTGA. V lost 0 bases, J lost 6 bases, and 11 bases lay in between. The CDR3 consists of 14 residues. The CDR3 spells CASSLTSGGAEAFF. DNA for the CDR3: TGTGCCAGCAGCTTAACGAGCGGGGGAGCTGAAGCTTTCTTT.

V gene TRBV29-1 combines with J gene TRBJ2-1; D possibly corresponds to TRBD2 (6 bases). CDR3 size: 14 residues. Germline V gene sequence: CDR1 SQVTM, CDR2 ANQGSEA. Trimming cost V 7 bases and J 7 bases, with 20 bases left between them. CDR3 in DNA: TGCAGCGCCAGACTAGTGGGGGATGATAATGAGCAGTTCTTC. Translation: CSARLVGDDNEQFF.

This chain joins TRBV30 and TRBJ2-7; D unresolved. Per germline, CDR1 GTSNPN and CDR2 SVGIG (reference sequence). This CDR3 has 11 amino acids. V lost 2 bases, J lost 3 bases, and 5 bases lay in between. The CDR3 DNA reads as TGTGCCTGGAGTCTGGACTACGAGCAGTACTTC. This encodes CAWSLDYEQYF. Variable domain in full (rest from reference TRBV30 and TRBJ2-7): SQTIHQWPATLVQPVGSPLSLECTVEGTSNPNLYWYRQAAGRGLQLLFYSVGIGQISSEVPQNLSASRPQDRQFILSSKKLLLSDSGFYLCAWSLDYEQYFGPGTRLTVT.

This clone was seen a handful of times. The chain employs TRBV24-1 and TRBJ1-6; TRBD1 might be the D (5 bases). The V end was cut by 8 bases, the J end by 0 bases, with 19 bases between. The CDR3 has 18 amino acids. Per germline, CDR1 KGHDR and CDR2 SFDVKD. As DNA, the CDR3 is TGTGCCACCACAAAAGGGGATCACAATAGCTCCTATAATTCACCCCTCCACTTT. It codes for CATTKGDHNSSYNSPLHF.

The rearrangement joins TRBV18 to TRBJ1-3; 10 positions match TRBD1. Germline trimming cut 5 bases from V and 4 bases from J; bases unmatched to any gene: 5. The CDR3 sequence is 15 residues long. Per the germline V gene, CDR1 is KGHSH and CDR2 is LQKENI. The DNA of the CDR3 is TGTGCCAGCTCAGCCGGGACAGGGGTCGGAAACACCATATATTTT. This codes for CASSAGTGVGNTIYF.

This clone was observed once. This chain uses TRBV9 with TRBJ1-1, with D possibly TRBD1 on 5 matching bases. Germline V CDR1 and CDR2: SGDLS, YYNGEE. V lost 2 bases, J lost 11 bases, and 13 bases lay in between. The CDR3 runs to 12 residues. The CDR3 nucleotides are TGTGCCAGCAGCGTTGGTCAGGGTGAGGCTTTCTTT. It codes for CASSVGQGEAFF.

This chain joins TRBV6-5 and TRBJ1-4; D uncertain. The ends were cut back, 2 bases at V and 5 bases at J, with 3 bases in the middle. The CDR3 spans 12 residues. The germline gives CDR1 MNHEY, CDR2 SVGAGI. CDR3 sequence reads: CASSYGNEKLFF. The DNA of the CDR3 is TGTGCCAGCAGTTACGGGAATGAAAAACTGTTTTTT.

The rearrangement uses TRBV3-1 (or the pseudogene TRBV3-2) and TRBJ2-7; possible D gene TRBD2, 6 bases. CDR3 length equals 18 residues. The ends were cut back, 0 bases at V and 4 bases at J, with 22 bases in the middle. Germline CDR1 and CDR2: LGHDT and YNNKEL (reference sequence). Here the CDR3 DNA reads TGTGCCAGCAGCCAAGATGACCCCCTCGGGTGGGGGGAGTACGAGCAGTACTTC. Translating it yields CASSQDDPLGWGEYEQYF.

The chain joins TRBV18 to TRBJ1-4, with D perhaps matching TRBD1 (5 bases). The CDR3 consists of 17 residues. The germline V gene encodes CDR1 KGHSH and CDR2 LQKENI. Between the trimmed V and J ends, which lost 0 bases and 7 bases, there was a span of 18 bases. The CDR3 region has the DNA TGTGCCAGCTCACCACCCCCACAGGTCCTCCAGGGTGAAAAACTGTTTTTT. It translates to CASSPPPQVLQGEKLFF.

This clone has only one observation. The chain joins TRBV2 to TRBJ1-1, with a possible D match to TRBD1 (6 bases). In germline, CDR1 is SNHLY, CDR2 FYNNEI. The CDR3 consists of 16 residues. V was trimmed by 3 bases and J by 5 bases, leaving 19 bases between them. CDR3 bases: TGTGCCAGCAGTGATGAAGGTTGGGGGCGCGTTACTGAAGCTTTCTTT. Translation gives CASSDEGWGRVTEAFF. The complete variable domain, with remaining parts taken from reference TRBV2 and TRBJ1-1, reads EPEVTQTPSHQVTQMGQEVILRCVPISNHLYFYWYRQILGQKVEFLVSFYNNEISEKSEIFDDQFSVERPDGSNFTLKIRSTKLEDSAMYFCASSDEGWGRVTEAFFGQGTRLTVV.

CDR3 DNA: TGTGCCAGCAGTTTAGCGGAAACTGAAGCTTTCTTT. Its translation is CASSLAETEAFF. The chain uses TRBV12-3 or TRBV12-4 and TRBJ1-1; no firm D call. This CDR3 is built from 12 residues. V dropped 0 bases and J dropped 5 bases, with 4 bases sitting between them.

The chain combines TRBV30 with TRBJ1-2, with unresolved D. Germline assignment: CDR1 GTSNPN and CDR2 SVGIG (reference sequence). This CDR3 spans 13 amino acids. V dropped 4 bases and J dropped 0 bases, with 9 bases sitting between them. CDR3 amino acids: CAWIKTTNYGYTF. The CDR3 nucleotides are TGTGCCTGGATTAAAACAACTAACTATGGCTACACCTTC.

The J gene is TRBJ2-7, the V gene TRBV19, with a weak D call TRBD1 (6 bases). Trimming pared 4 bases from V and 2 bases from J, leaving 12 bases between. The CDR3 extends over 14 amino acids. Germline V lookup: CDR1 LNHDA, CDR2 SQIVND (reference sequence). This CDR3 is CASSRDNEPYEQYF. The CDR3 bases are TGTGCCAGTAGTAGGGACAACGAGCCCTACGAGCAGTACTTC.

CDR3 DNA: TGTGCCAGCAGCAAAGTTTACGGTAATGAAAAACTGTTTTTT. Residues: CASSKVYGNEKLFF. The chain carries TRBV13 and TRBJ1-4; no clear D gene. In germline, CDR1 is PRHDT, CDR2 FYEKMQ (reference sequence). Between the trimmed V and J ends, which lost 5 bases and 4 bases, there was a span of 11 bases. The CDR3 is made up of 14 amino acids. Full variable domain (missing parts from reference TRBV13 and TRBJ1-4): AAGVIQSPRHLIKEKRETATLKCYPIPRHDTVYWYQQGPGQDPQFLISFYEKMQSDKGSIPDRFSAQQFSDYHSELNMSSLELGDSALYFCASSKVYGNEKLFFGSGTQLSVL.

J is TRBJ1-2 and V is TRBV9; D is undetermined. Germline V gene sequence: CDR1 SGDLS, CDR2 YYNGEE. The CDR3 has 15 amino acids. Trimming stripped 3 bases from V and 3 bases from J, with 15 bases between. CDR3 in amino acids: CASSANQALDYGYTF. In DNA form, the CDR3 reads TGTGCCAGCAGCGCCAACCAGGCGTTAGACTATGGCTACACCTTC.

The V gene is TRBV6-2 or TRBV6-3, the J gene TRBJ2-1, with 7 bases aligning to TRBD2. Trimming took 6 bases from V and 15 from J; bases not matched to a gene: 14. This CDR3 comprises 13 residues. The V gene's germline CDR1 is MNHEY and CDR2 SVGEGT. Here the CDR3 DNA reads TGTGCCAGCAGCACCGGACTAGTGGGGGTCCGGTTCTTC. It is translated as CASSTGLVGVRFF.